What follows is one T cell receptor (beta chain) and its context. The specificity of this receptor is unknown. No base quality values were provided; no much bigger clone lies one nucleotide off. These data belong to a study of T cell repertoires in cytomegalovirus infection (dated by TCRdb to about 2019). In the study overall: Peptide stimulations targeted recently identified HLA-C-restricted CMV epitopes, whose presentation resists viral immunomodulation, together with well-studied HLA-B-restricted epitopes. Donor HLA type was relevant to the analysis, because carriage of CMV infection together with the matching HLA type was indicated by public TCR beta signatures. General study outcomes and caveats: The ex vivo response was dominated by HLA-C-restricted CMV-specific TCR beta clonotypes, which also provided the single most frequent clonotype in two of eight donors. Cumulative frequency of public TCR beta family members discriminated carriers of CMV infection plus the relevant HLA type in this cohort and an independent approximately 350-donor cohort.

Read against the paper, the sample's treatment or condition label means: in vitro stimulation with specific CMV peptide epitopes to enrich CMV-specific T cells. Sequencing was carried out with an Illumina HiSeq 1500. The public reads were run again by TCRdb, first through fastp at Q25 and then through MiXCR, and only productive beta chains were kept. CDR3 protein sequences are deduplicated, and each keeps its most common genes and DNA. The sample table shows 700,000 to 900,000 distinct CDR3 sequences, and about 28% are seen once. The top ten hold around 13% of the sample. Including cysteine and phenylalanine, the CDR3 has 13 amino acids. Solely the CDR3 DNA is kept, with 39 bases framed from the first base. The germline V gene yields MNHNS for CDR1 and SASEGT for CDR2. V gives up 7 bases and J gives up 3 bases, and the segment between their germline ends measures 12 bases.

The rearrangement joined TRBV6-1 to TRBJ1-1, and perhaps TRBD1 as D gene, on 5 matching bases. This sequence was found in a human donor in good health (CMV status not recorded). Some clones in this sample may be carry-over from other donors' samples. The specimen comprised cultured CD8+ T cells from PBMCs, sampled from culture after CMV antigen stimulation. The bases are TGTGCCAGCAACCGGGGGTTCGACACTGAAGCTTTCTTT. This is translated as CASNRGFDTEAFF.